Each of the 27 T cell receptor beta chains below was sequenced from the same sample in a study of neoadjuvant anti-PD-1 for oral cavity cancer. Using immunoSEQ multiplex PCR, the repertoire was profiled, and TCRdb retains in-frame clones only, with some absent. Of fewer than 90,000 clones in the sample, roughly 80% were seen once. The material was PBMCs, obtained before nivolumab (anti-PD-1) treatment. These receptors came from a person between 40 and 79 years old with oral cavity squamous cell carcinoma.

This chain links TRBV7-3 with TRBJ1-3; TRBD1 might be the D (6 bases). The CDR3 consists of 16 residues. Trimming stripped 5 bases from V and 4 bases from J, with 18 bases between. The germline V gene encodes CDR1 SGHTA and CDR2 FQGTGA. The CDR3 sequence: CASSPAAQGGGNTIYF. The CDR3 bases are TGTGCCAGCAGCCCCGCCGCACAGGGTGGCGGAAACACCATATATTTT.

The V gene is TRBV2, the J gene TRBJ1-1, with unresolved D. Trimming left V 4 bases short and J 1 base short, with 4 bases between. CDR1 and CDR2 (germline): SNHLY, FYNNEI. The CDR3 length is 12 residues. The CDR3 is CASSGANTEAFF. Written as DNA, the CDR3 is TGTGCCAGCAGTGGTGCGAACACTGAAGCTTTCTTT. Full variable domain (remainder filled in from reference TRBV2 and TRBJ1-1): EPEVTQTPSHQVTQMGQEVILRCVPISNHLYFYWYRQILGQKVEFLVSFYNNEISEKSEIFDDQFSVERPDGSNFTLKIRSTKLEDSAMYFCASSGANTEAFFGQGTRLTVV.

V is TRBV2 and J is TRBJ1-2; TRBD1 might be the D (6 bases). Germline CDR1 reads SNHLY; CDR2 reads FYNNEI. Trimming removed 5 bases at V and 6 bases at J, with 10 bases between. The CDR3 length is 12 residues. The CDR3 sequence: CASSRDTDGYTF. DNA for the CDR3: TGTGCCAGCAGTAGGGACACTGATGGCTACACCTTC.

The chain is built from TRBV6-6 and TRBJ2-3, with 11 bases identical to TRBD2. Per the germline V gene, CDR1 is MNHNY and CDR2 is SVGAGI (reference sequence). The trim removed 4 bases at V and 5 bases at J, leaving 5 bases unmatched. This CDR3 spans 15 amino acids. Here the CDR3 DNA reads TGTGCCAGCAGTTTCCTAGCGGGAGGAGTAGATACGCAGTATTTT. This encodes CASSFLAGGVDTQYF.

This chain uses TRBV29-1 with TRBJ2-7, with TRBD1 identical over 9 bases. CDR3 length: 15 residues. CDR1 and CDR2 (germline): SQVTM, ANQGSEA. J gave up 0 bases and V 7 bases, and 10 bases lay outside the gene matches. The CDR3 DNA follows: TGCAGCGCTCAACTTCCGGGACAGGGCTCCTACGAGCAGTACTTC. Translating it yields CSAQLPGQGSYEQYF.

DNA of the CDR3: TGCGCCAGCAGATTGAGTCAGGTAGGCTCCTACGAGCAGTACTTC. Protein: CASRLSQVGSYEQYF. J is TRBJ2-7 and V is TRBV5-1; D is unresolved. In germline, CDR1 is SGHRS, CDR2 YFSETQ. Trimming cost V 5 bases and J 0 bases, with 15 bases left between them. This CDR3 has 15 amino acids.

By sample fraction, this clone is hyperexpanded. CDR3 DNA sequence: TGTGCCAGCAGTGACGGGAGCACAGATACGCAGTATTTT. Translation gives CASSDGSTDTQYF. This rearrangement joins TRBV6-4 to TRBJ2-3, with unresolved D. The CDR3 extends over 13 amino acids. V shed 2 bases and J shed 0 bases, with 3 bases lying between them. Germline-derived CDR1 and CDR2 are MRHNA and SNTAGT.

V and J are TRBV27 and TRBJ2-3; tentatively, D is TRBD2 (5 bases). From germline, CDR1 is MNHEY and CDR2 SMNVEV (reference sequence). The CDR3 covers 15 residues. V gave up 3 bases and J gave up 9 bases, with 19 bases separating them. CDR3 residues: CASSFRSGSVETQYF. The CDR3 region has the DNA TGTGCCAGCAGTTTTCGAAGCGGTAGTGTGGAAACGCAGTATTTT.

The chain links TRBV2 to TRBJ2-5; D is perhaps TRBD2 (6 bases). The CDR3 covers 15 residues. V shed 6 bases and J shed 2 bases, with 16 bases lying between them. The germline CDR1 and CDR2 sequences are SNHLY and FYNNEI. The CDR3 sequence is CASSGAPGGQETQYF. The CDR3, as DNA: TGTGCCAGCAGCGGAGCCCCCGGAGGGCAAGAGACCCAGTACTTC. Drawing the rest from reference TRBV2 and TRBJ2-5, the complete variable domain is EPEVTQTPSHQVTQMGQEVILRCVPISNHLYFYWYRQILGQKVEFLVSFYNNEISEKSEIFDDQFSVERPDGSNFTLKIRSTKLEDSAMYFCASSGAPGGQETQYFGPGTRLLVL.

In this sample, this clone turned up a few times. The gene calls are TRBV6-1 and TRBJ2-7, with D possibly TRBD2 on 6 matching bases. Germline CDR1 reads MNHNS; CDR2 reads SASEGT. V shed 6 bases and J shed 7 bases, with 22 bases lying between them. The CDR3 is 15 residues long. The CDR3 DNA sequence: TGTGCCAGCAGAGAACCGGGGTCAGCGGCGGGGGAGCAGTACTTC. It is translated as CASREPGSAAGEQYF.

The rearrangement uses TRBV7-2 and TRBJ1-2; 9 nucleotides line up with TRBD1. V lost 4 bases to trimming and J lost 6 bases; unmatched junction nucleotides: 15. The CDR3 runs to 17 residues. Germline V lookup: CDR1 SGHTA, CDR2 FQGNSA. The CDR3 DNA reads as TGTGCCAGCAGCTCGGTTAATCCGGGACAGGGTACCAATGGCTACACCTTC. Protein: CASSSVNPGQGTNGYTF.

The rearrangement joins TRBV19 to TRBJ1-4, with a tentative D call TRBD1 (6 bases). Trimming left V 3 bases short and J 6 bases short, with 11 bases between. Germline CDR1 reads LNHDA; CDR2 reads SQIVND (reference sequence). CDR3 length equals 14 residues. CDR3 DNA: TGTGCCAGTAGTATTGGGGGGCATGATGAAAAACTGTTTTTT. Its translation: CASSIGGHDEKLFF. Full variable domain (rest looked up from reference TRBV19 and TRBJ1-4): DGGITQSPKYLFRKEGQNVTLSCEQNLNHDAMYWYRQDPGQGLRLIYYSQIVNDFQKGDIAEGYSVSREKKESFPLTVTSAQKNPTAFYLCASSIGGHDEKLFFGSGTQLSVL.

This clone was recorded only once. The chain links TRBV5-6 to TRBJ1-2; D gene ambiguous. Germline V gene data show CDR1 as SGHDT and CDR2 as YYEEEE. This CDR3 is built from 13 residues. V lost 0 bases, J lost 8 bases, and 11 bases lay in between. CDR3 sequence (DNA): TGTGCCAGCAGCTTGGAGGCCACCCTGGGCTACACCTTC. It specifies CASSLEATLGYTF.

V gene TRBV6-5 combines with J gene TRBJ2-3; TRBD2 might be the D (5 bases). Per the germline V gene, CDR1 is MNHEY and CDR2 is SVGAGI. This CDR3 comprises 16 residues. V lost 0 bases to trimming and J lost 2 bases, with 12 bases between them. CDR3 sequence (DNA): TGTGCCAGCAGTTACTCGAGGGTCTCCTACACAGATACGCAGTATTTT. Protein: CASSYSRVSYTDTQYF.

This clone was seen many times. This chain links TRBV4-2 with TRBJ1-5, with D possibly being TRBD1 (5 bases). Germline V CDR1 and CDR2: LGHNA, YNFKEQ. Trimming took 3 bases from V and 7 from J, leaving 10 bases between them. The CDR3 extends over 13 amino acids. CDR3 region: CASSQGVTQPQHF. The CDR3 DNA is TGTGCCAGCAGCCAGGGGGTGACCCAGCCCCAGCATTTT.

This clone was seen only once. CDR3 nucleotide sequence: TGTGCCTGGAGTACGGCGGGAGTTAGATACGAGCAGTACTTC. It codes for CAWSTAGVRYEQYF. The V call is TRBV30, the J call TRBJ2-7; TRBD2 matches 7 bases. This CDR3 comprises 14 residues. The germline gives CDR1 GTSNPN, CDR2 SVGIG (reference sequence). Unmatched junction bases numbered 8, after V lost 2 bases and J lost 4 bases.

The chain has TRBV9 and TRBJ2-2; weak D call: TRBD2 (6 bases). CDR1 SGDLS and CDR2 YYNGEE come from the germline V gene. The germline V and J ends were trimmed by 7 bases and 3 bases, with 7 bases remaining between them. The CDR3 is made up of 12 amino acids. The DNA of the CDR3 is TGTGCCAGCGGGAGGCACACCGGGGAGCTGTTTTTT. Amino acids: CASGRHTGELFF.

The chain carries TRBV5-4 and TRBJ2-1; 13 bases match TRBD2. CDR3 length: 18 amino acids. V gave up 2 bases and J gave up 8 bases; unmatched junction bases: 13. The germline V gene encodes CDR1 SGHNT and CDR2 YYREEE (reference sequence). DNA of the CDR3: TGTGCCAGCAGCTTTACCGGAGGGGGGACTAGCGGGAAGGATGAGCAGTTCTTC. Translated, it gives CASSFTGGGTSGKDEQFF.

The J gene is TRBJ2-5, the V gene TRBV2; 12 nucleotides agree with TRBD2. Germline V gives CDR1 SNHLY, CDR2 FYNNEI. The CDR3 has 17 amino acids. V was clipped by 8 bases and J by 2 bases; unmatched bases: 12. The CDR3 DNA sequence: TGTGCCAGCTTCCCCGGGACTAGCGGGCCCAGACAAGAGACCCAGTACTTC. Protein: CASFPGTSGPRQETQYF.

This chain connects TRBV7-6 to TRBJ2-7; 11 bases match TRBD1. V shed 8 bases, J shed 6 bases, and the junction held 6 bases outside the gene matches. Germline V gene data show CDR1 as SGHVS and CDR2 as FNYEAQ. This CDR3 is 13 amino acids long. DNA of the CDR3: TGTGCCAGCGGGGGACAGGGGGGCGGCGAGCAGTACTTC. Amino acid sequence: CASGGQGGGEQYF.

V and J are TRBV20-1 and TRBJ1-4; D is unresolved. This CDR3 comprises 11 residues. Germline loops: CDR1 DFQATT, CDR2 SNEGSKA (reference sequence). V was trimmed by 1 base and J by 8 bases, leaving 5 bases between them. CDR3 coding DNA: TGCAGTGCTAGAGGCGTGGAAAAACTGTTTTTT. It specifies CSARGVEKLFF.

The chain joins TRBV5-1 to TRBJ1-2; TRBD1 matches at 9 bases. CDR3 length: 14 amino acids. The germline V gene has CDR1 SGHRS and CDR2 YFSETQ. Trimming cost V 2 bases and J 4 bases; bases outside gene matches: 3. Here the CDR3 reads CASSLRQGGYGYTF. The CDR3 DNA follows: TGCGCCAGCAGCTTACGACAGGGGGGCTATGGCTACACCTTC.

The chain uses TRBV6-1 and TRBJ2-5; no definite D call. The CDR3 length is 11 residues. The V and J ends lost 3 bases and 5 bases respectively, with 4 bases between them. CDR1 and CDR2 from the germline V gene are MNHNS and SASEGT. The CDR3 nucleotides read TGTGCCAGCAGTGAGTCCGAGACCCAGTACTTC. This gives the protein CASSESETQYF.

This sequence joins TRBV7-6 and TRBJ2-7; D is ambiguous. Germline assignment: CDR1 SGHVS and CDR2 FNYEAQ. This CDR3 comprises 12 residues. Trimming took 1 base from V and 2 from J, leaving 3 bases between them. The CDR3 nucleotides read TGTGCCAGCAGCTTAGTCCCCTACGAGCAGTACTTC. This codes for CASSLVPYEQYF.

This clone appeared once. The CDR3 DNA follows: TGCGCCAGCAGCTTGGATTGGACAGGAGCTAACTATGGCTACACCTTC. It specifies CASSLDWTGANYGYTF. This rearrangement joins TRBV5-1 to TRBJ1-2, with 7 positions matching TRBD1. V lost 0 bases and J lost 0; bases outside the gene matches: 5. The V gene's germline CDR1 is SGHRS and CDR2 YFSETQ. This CDR3 contains 16 residues. The full variable domain, with the rest looked up from reference TRBV5-1 and TRBJ1-2, is KAGVTQTPRYLIKTRGQQVTLSCSPISGHRSVSWYQQTPGQGLQFLFEYFSETQRNKGNFPGRFSGRQFSNSRSEMNVSTLELGDSALYLCASSLDWTGANYGYTFGSGTRLTVV.

The chain links TRBV10-3 to TRBJ2-1; D may be TRBD2 (6 bases). The CDR3 runs to 16 residues. CDR1 is ENHRY and CDR2 is SYGVKD in the germline V gene. Trimming stripped 4 bases from V and 8 bases from J, with 21 bases between. The CDR3 here is CAISGTSDYLGDEQFF. The CDR3 nucleotides are TGTGCCATCAGTGGCACGTCGGACTATTTGGGAGATGAGCAGTTCTTC.

The CDR3 reads CASAKAGAQETQYF. CDR3 sequence (DNA): TGTGCCAGCGCTAAAGCGGGAGCTCAAGAGACCCAGTACTTC. The chain links TRBV28 to TRBJ2-5; 8 nucleotides line up with TRBD2. V gave up 8 bases and J gave up 2 bases; unmatched junction bases: 7. The CDR3 has 14 residues. Germline V lookup: CDR1 MDHEN, CDR2 SYDVKM.